The 5 T cell receptor beta chains below were found in one sample sequenced in a study of cytomegalovirus exposure and HLA in healthy donors. Method: immunoSEQ multiplex PCR; TCRdb's copy keeps in-frame clones and lacks some. The repertoire holds 150,000 or so clones, around nine tenths seen once, with about 1.5% in the top ten. Sequenced input: PBMCs. The receptors come from a woman in her 30s in good health and CMV-seronegative.

The chain uses TRBV4-2 and TRBJ2-7; 7 positions match TRBD1. Trimming cost V 2 bases and J 6 bases; bases outside gene matches: 10. The CDR3 loop spans 15 amino acids. CDR1 LGHNA and CDR2 YNFKEQ come from the germline V gene. The chain's CDR3 is CASSQPSRDSSEQYF. Written as DNA, the CDR3 is TGTGCCAGCAGCCAACCGTCCCGGGACAGCAGCGAGCAGTACTTC.

This clone showed up just a few times. The rearrangement links TRBV7-2 to TRBJ2-5; a possible D gene is TRBD1 (6 bases). Germline lookup yields CDR1 SGHTA and CDR2 FQGNSA. V lost 4 bases, J lost 0 bases, and 9 bases lay in between. This CDR3 comprises 14 residues. CDR3 protein: CASSSDSNQETQYF. The CDR3 DNA reads TGTGCCAGCAGCTCGGACAGTAACCAAGAGACCCAGTACTTC.

This rearrangement joins TRBV6-6 to TRBJ1-3; no clear D gene. The germline gives CDR1 MNHNY, CDR2 SVGAGI (reference sequence). Trimming removed 7 bases from V and 1 base from J, with 5 bases in between. This CDR3 has 12 amino acids. Written as DNA, the CDR3 is TGTGCCAGCACGTTATCTGGAAACACCATATATTTT. Translation gives CASTLSGNTIYF.

This chain's CDR3 is CASSLVTGSYEQYF. CDR3 coding DNA: TGCGCCAGCAGCTTGGTAACAGGTAGCTACGAGCAGTACTTC. The chain links TRBV5-1 to TRBJ2-7, with D possibly matching TRBD1 (5 bases). The CDR3 spans 14 residues. Germline CDR1 reads SGHRS; CDR2 reads YFSETQ. V was cut by 0 bases and J by 3 bases, with 10 bases left in between.

The CDR3, as DNA: TGTGCCAGCAGCCCGACCCTGTCGGACAGCTCCTATAATTCACCCCTCCACTTT. Protein product: CASSPTLSDSSYNSPLHF. The V call is TRBV7-8, the J call TRBJ1-6; TRBD1 might be the D (6 bases). The V and J ends lost 5 bases and 0 bases respectively, with 17 bases between them. CDR1 is SGHVS, CDR2 FQNEAQ, per germline. This CDR3 comprises 18 residues. Together with reference TRBV7-8 and TRBJ1-6, the CDR3 gives the full variable domain: GAGVSQSPRYKVAKRGQDVALRCDPISGHVSLFWYQQALGQGPEFLTYFQNEAQLDKSGLPSDRFFAERPEGSVSTLKIQRTQQEDSAVYLCASSPTLSDSSYNSPLHFGNGTRLTVT.